The 17 T cell receptor beta chains presented below share a single source sample, sequenced in a study of cytomegalovirus exposure and HLA in healthy donors. The method was immunoSEQ multiplex PCR; TCRdb's version includes in-frame clones alone and lacks a portion of them. Found here are under 65,000 clones, 90% to 95% of them singletons; the top ten hold under 6.5%. The sample was PBMCs. All receptors derive from a young woman in good health and CMV-seropositive.

CDR3 DNA: TGTGCCAGCAGAGCCACAGACTATGGCTACACCTTC. It yields the protein CASRATDYGYTF. This sequence joins TRBV28 and TRBJ1-2; D is uncertain. Germline CDR1 is MDHEN and CDR2 is SYDVKM. Trimming pared 6 bases from V and 3 bases from J, leaving 8 bases between. The CDR3 totals 12 residues.

The chain combines TRBV29-1 with TRBJ2-5; 7 bases line up with TRBD2. V shed 5 bases and J 3 bases; nucleotides not matched to a gene: 3. From germline, CDR1 is SQVTM and CDR2 ANQGSEA. This CDR3 region has 12 residues. The CDR3 spells CSVLGREETQYF. CDR3 in DNA: TGCAGCGTTTTAGGGAGGGAAGAGACCCAGTACTTC.

The chain joins TRBV5-6 to TRBJ1-2, with TRBD1 matching 10 bases. Unmatched junction bases numbered 2, after V lost 0 bases and J lost 6 bases. Germline-derived CDR1 and CDR2 are SGHDT and YYEEEE. This CDR3 is built from 14 residues. The CDR3 bases are TGTGCCAGCAGCTTGGTAGGGACAGGGGATGGCTACACCTTC. This gives the protein CASSLVGTGDGYTF.

The chain has TRBV28 and TRBJ2-7; maybe TRBD1 (6 bases). The CDR3 runs to 15 residues. V was trimmed by 7 bases and J by 2 bases, leaving 18 bases between them. Germline V gene sequence: CDR1 MDHEN, CDR2 SYDVKM. The CDR3 reads CASTRPPGATYEQYF. CDR3 coding DNA: TGTGCCAGCACCCGGCCGCCAGGGGCCACCTACGAGCAGTACTTC.

This chain connects TRBV6-1 to TRBJ2-2; 9 positions match TRBD1. With V trimmed by 6 bases and J by 6 bases, 8 bases remained unmatched. The V gene's germline CDR1 is MNHNS and CDR2 SASEGT. The CDR3 sequence is 15 residues long. The CDR3 bases are TGTGCCAGCAGATTCCGGGACAGGGACGCCGGGGAGCTGTTTTTT. Its protein is CASRFRDRDAGELFF.

The chain couples TRBV5-1 to TRBJ2-7; D is perhaps TRBD1 (8 bases). Germline loops: CDR1 SGHRS, CDR2 YFSETQ. Trimming removed 0 bases from V and 2 bases from J, with 15 bases in between. There are 16 residues in the CDR3. In nucleotides, the CDR3 is TGCGCCAGCAGCTTGGGACAGGGGACTAAAACCTACGAGCAGTACTTC. Protein: CASSLGQGTKTYEQYF.

The chain links TRBV7-8 to TRBJ2-2; tentative D call: TRBD1 (5 bases). Germline V gene lookup returns CDR1 SGHVS and CDR2 FQNEAQ. Between the trimmed V and J ends, which lost 3 bases and 7 bases, there was a span of 12 bases. There are 14 residues in the CDR3. The chain's CDR3 is CASSFAGKDGELFF. Written as DNA, the CDR3 is TGTGCCAGCAGCTTCGCAGGGAAGGACGGGGAGCTGTTTTTT.

The rearrangement joins TRBV7-9 to TRBJ1-4, with 8 positions matching TRBD1. Trimming at V came to 4 bases and at J to 4 bases, leaving 5 bases not matched to a gene. CDR3 length: 15 residues. Germline CDR1 SEHNR, CDR2 FQNEAQ (reference sequence). CDR3 amino acids: CASSYRDRLNEKLFF. CDR3 DNA sequence: TGTGCCAGCAGCTACCGGGACAGGCTTAATGAAAAACTGTTTTTT. The full variable domain, its missing parts supplied by reference TRBV7-9 and TRBJ1-4, is DTGVSQNPRHKITKRGQNVTFRCDPISEHNRLYWYRQTLGQGPEFLTYFQNEAQLEKSRLLSDRFSAERPKGSFSTLEIQRTEQGDSAMYLCASSYRDRLNEKLFFGSGTQLSVL.

CDR3 region: CASSLAAGSSYEQYF. CDR3 sequence (DNA): TGTGCCAGCAGTTTGGCAGCGGGGAGCTCCTACGAGCAGTACTTC. This chain joins TRBV28 and TRBJ2-7; TRBD2 matches 7 bases. The CDR3 loop spans 15 amino acids. CDR1 is MDHEN, CDR2 SYDVKM, per germline. J was trimmed by 0 bases and V by 3 bases; bases with no gene match: 5.

V usage is TRBV5-1 and J usage is TRBJ2-5; TRBD2 matches at 14 bases. The CDR3 runs to 19 residues. Trimming cost V 0 bases and J 3 bases; bases outside gene matches: 10. CDR1 and CDR2 (germline): SGHRS, YFSETQ. In DNA form, the CDR3 reads TGCGCCAGCAGCTTGGGAGGGACTAGCGGGGGCCCCCTTAAAGAGACCCAGTACTTC. Protein product: CASSLGGTSGGPLKETQYF. The full variable domain, completed using reference TRBV5-1 and TRBJ2-5, is KAGVTQTPRYLIKTRGQQVTLSCSPISGHRSVSWYQQTPGQGLQFLFEYFSETQRNKGNFPGRFSGRQFSNSRSEMNVSTLELGDSALYLCASSLGGTSGGPLKETQYFGPGTRLLVL.

The rearrangement joins TRBV27 to TRBJ1-2; possible D gene TRBD1, 6 bases. The CDR3 sequence is 13 residues long. The ends were cut back, 6 bases at V and 2 bases at J, with 10 bases in the middle. Germline V gives CDR1 MNHEY, CDR2 SMNVEV (reference sequence). CDR3 loop: CASSRQENYGYTF. The CDR3 region has the DNA TGTGCCAGCAGCCGACAGGAGAACTATGGCTACACCTTC.

CDR3 sequence: CASSLAQGARTEAFF. CDR3 coding DNA: TGTGCCAGCAGCTTAGCGCAGGGGGCGAGAACTGAAGCTTTCTTT. The chain combines TRBV11-2 with TRBJ1-1, with 8 bases aligning to TRBD1. Germline V gives CDR1 SGHAT, CDR2 FQNNGV. The CDR3 spans 15 residues. With 1 base clipped from V and 5 bases from J, the junction kept 6 bases outside the gene matches.

The chain recombines TRBV9 with TRBJ1-4; TRBD1 is a possible D gene (6 bases). The CDR3 sequence is 15 residues long. Trimming took 2 bases from V and 5 from J, leaving 13 bases between them. Germline V gene lookup returns CDR1 SGDLS and CDR2 YYNGEE. The CDR3: CASSVNRESNEKLFF. For the CDR3, the DNA is TGTGCCAGCAGCGTTAACAGGGAATCGAATGAAAAACTGTTTTTT.

The chain carries TRBV7-2 and TRBJ2-1, with no clear D. Germline V gene sequence: CDR1 SGHTA, CDR2 FQGNSA. Between the trimmed V and J ends, which lost 5 bases and 9 bases, there was a span of 11 bases. CDR3 length: 12 residues. CDR3 residues: CASSHRRGEQFF. In DNA form, the CDR3 reads TGTGCCAGCAGCCATAGACGCGGTGAGCAGTTCTTC.

The J gene is TRBJ2-3, the V gene TRBV6-5; the match to TRBD2 covers 9 bases. The CDR3 contains 15 residues. Germline V CDR1 and CDR2: MNHEY, SVGAGI. J was trimmed by 3 bases and V by 9 bases; bases with no gene match: 10. CDR3 sequence: CASSGGPQATDTQYF. CDR3 nucleotide sequence: TGTGCCAGTAGCGGGGGCCCCCAGGCAACAGATACGCAGTATTTT.

The chain couples TRBV7-3 to TRBJ2-7; perhaps TRBD2 as D (5 bases). The CDR3 has 15 amino acids. Germline loops: CDR1 SGHTA, CDR2 FQGTGA. Trimming removed 5 bases from V and 3 bases from J, with 17 bases in between. CDR3 protein: CASSPSSEGDYEQYF. The CDR3 nucleotides read TGTGCCAGCAGCCCCTCCAGCGAGGGAGACTACGAGCAGTACTTC.

The chain recombines TRBV27 with TRBJ1-4; TRBD1 matches 9 bases. Germline assignment: CDR1 MNHEY and CDR2 SMNVEV (reference sequence). The CDR3 covers 16 residues. Trimming at V came to 6 bases and at J to 10 bases, leaving 15 bases not matched to a gene. As DNA, the CDR3 is TGTGCCAGCAGCGAGCTTACCGGGACAGGGTTTGGAAAACTGTTTTTT. Translated: CASSELTGTGFGKLFF.